Listed here are 22 T cell receptor beta chains from one sample, sequenced in a study of blood T cell repertoires in COVID-19. The repertoire was sequenced with immunoSEQ multiplex PCR; TCRdb's copy has only in-frame clones and lacks some. The sample gives around 330,000 clones, roughly nine tenths of which show up once; roughly 2.6% is in the top ten. What was sequenced was PBMCs or T cells enriched from blood (not recorded which). The receptors here all came from a man between 60 and 75 years old who had recovered from COVID-19.

This clone came up once. This chain links TRBV24-1 with TRBJ2-2, with 7 bases aligning to TRBD2. This CDR3 is 13 amino acids long. Germline lookup yields CDR1 KGHDR and CDR2 SFDVKD. The ends lost 7 bases at V and 5 bases at J; junction bases unmatched: 3. CDR3 DNA sequence: TGTGCCACCAGAACTAGCGATACCGGGGAGCTGTTTTTT. Translating it yields CATRTSDTGELFF.

This chain joins TRBV4-2 and TRBJ1-6; D gene ambiguous. V was trimmed by 0 bases and J by 10 bases, leaving 7 bases between them. CDR3 length equals 13 residues. Germline loops: CDR1 LGHNA, CDR2 YNFKEQ. Here the CDR3 reads CASSQDDTSPLHF. As DNA, the CDR3 is TGTGCCAGCAGCCAAGACGATACATCACCCCTCCACTTT.

The chain employs TRBV6-5 and TRBJ2-3; the D gene is possibly TRBD2 (6 bases). Germline CDR1 reads MNHEY; CDR2 reads SVGAGI. The CDR3 extends over 15 amino acids. Trimming removed 7 bases at V and 2 bases at J, with 16 bases between. DNA for the CDR3: TGTGCCAGCATGCGGGGCGACTGGGTCACAGATACGCAGTATTTT. This gives the protein CASMRGDWVTDTQYF.

V and J are TRBV3-1 (or the pseudogene TRBV3-2) and TRBJ2-6; D not certain. Germline CDR1 and CDR2: LGHDT and YNNKEL (reference sequence). The V and J ends lost 4 bases and 2 bases respectively, with 21 bases between them. The CDR3 has 19 residues. The CDR3 sequence: CASSPLIGSVAAGANVLTF. The CDR3 DNA sequence: TGTGCCAGCAGCCCCTTAATAGGAAGCGTAGCAGCTGGGGCCAACGTCCTGACTTTC.

The chain has TRBV5-4 and TRBJ2-5; 10 bases align to TRBD2. The CDR3 runs to 14 residues. Per germline, CDR1 SGHNT and CDR2 YYREEE (reference sequence). J was trimmed by 5 bases and V by 4 bases; bases with no gene match: 5. Here the CDR3 reads CASSPSGGAETQYF. The CDR3 coding sequence is TGTGCCAGCAGCCCAAGCGGGGGGGCTGAGACCCAGTACTTC.

The chain carries TRBV4-2 and TRBJ1-1; D gene ambiguous. The CDR3 contains 14 residues. Germline V lookup: CDR1 LGHNA, CDR2 YNFKEQ. The germline V and J ends were trimmed by 0 bases and 1 base, with 6 bases remaining between them. In DNA form, the CDR3 reads TGTGCCAGCAGCCAAGATTTAGAGAACACTGAAGCTTTCTTT. Protein: CASSQDLENTEAFF.

This rearrangement joins TRBV5-1 to TRBJ2-7; 9 bases map to TRBD2. CDR1 and CDR2 (germline): SGHRS, YFSETQ. The length of the CDR3 is 13 residues. V shed 5 bases and J 7 bases; nucleotides not matched to a gene: 7. The CDR3 bases are TGCGCCAGCAGGGTTAGCGGGAGTCTTGAGCAGTACTTC. Translation: CASRVSGSLEQYF. Looking up the rest from reference TRBV5-1 and TRBJ2-7 gives the full variable domain: KAGVTQTPRYLIKTRGQQVTLSCSPISGHRSVSWYQQTPGQGLQFLFEYFSETQRNKGNFPGRFSGRQFSNSRSEMNVSTLELGDSALYLCASRVSGSLEQYFGPGTRLTVT.

The gene calls are TRBV2 and TRBJ1-3, with TRBD1 matching 7 bases. V lost 6 bases to trimming and J lost 4 bases; unmatched junction nucleotides: 6. The CDR3 length is 14 residues. Germline CDR1 SNHLY, CDR2 FYNNEI. The DNA of the CDR3 is TGTGCCAGCAGAGGACAGGCCTCGGGAAACACCATATATTTT. Its translation: CASRGQASGNTIYF.

The CDR3 spells CASSVESGRRGYNEQFF. CDR3 DNA: TGTGCCAGCAGCGTAGAATCGGGAAGGCGGGGATACAATGAGCAGTTCTTC. This chain uses TRBV9 with TRBJ2-1, with a weak D call TRBD2 (6 bases). V was cut by 0 bases and J by 4 bases, with 17 bases left in between. Germline V lookup: CDR1 SGDLS, CDR2 YYNGEE. This CDR3 has 17 amino acids. The full variable domain, rest sourced from reference TRBV9 and TRBJ2-1, is DSGVTQTPKHLITATGQRVTLRCSPRSGDLSVYWYQQSLDQGLQFLIQYYNGEERAKGNILERFSAQQFPDLHSELNLSSLELGDSALYFCASSVESGRRGYNEQFFGPGTRLTVL.

The J gene is TRBJ2-5, the V gene TRBV10-3; the D gene is possibly TRBD2 (5 bases). The ends were cut back, 2 bases at V and 1 base at J, with 11 bases in the middle. The CDR3 has 15 residues. Per germline, CDR1 ENHRY and CDR2 SYGVKD. The CDR3 is CAISEPTAGQETQYF. The CDR3 nucleotides read TGTGCCATCAGTGAGCCGACGGCGGGCCAAGAGACCCAGTACTTC.

The rearrangement links TRBV27 to TRBJ2-1, with a possible D match to TRBD1 (6 bases). CDR1 is MNHEY, CDR2 SMNVEV, per germline (reference sequence). This CDR3 comprises 12 residues. V was clipped by 7 bases and J by 14 bases, with 18 bases between them. CDR3 coding DNA: TGTGCCAGCACTACTACAGGGTATCCAAAGTTCTTC. Translation: CASTTTGYPKFF.

The chain carries TRBV4-3 and TRBJ2-5; tentative D call: TRBD1 (5 bases). Between the trimmed V and J ends, which lost 2 bases and 2 bases, there was a span of 9 bases. CDR1 LGHNA and CDR2 YSLEER come from the germline V gene. The CDR3 extends over 14 amino acids. In DNA form, the CDR3 reads TGCGCCAGCAGCCAATCAGGGTATCAAGAGACCCAGTACTTC. Protein sequence: CASSQSGYQETQYF.

This rearrangement joins TRBV18 to TRBJ1-2; D is possibly TRBD1 (6 bases). The CDR3 extends over 16 amino acids. Trimming removed 3 bases at V and 5 bases at J, with 19 bases between. Per the germline V gene, CDR1 is KGHSH and CDR2 is LQKENI. CDR3 sequence: CASSPEDRFGLYGYTF. CDR3 DNA: TGTGCCAGCTCACCGGAGGACAGATTCGGCCTGTATGGCTACACCTTC.

The chain joins TRBV7-6 to TRBJ2-7, with 7 bases lining up with TRBD2. V lost 6 bases and J lost 5; bases outside the gene matches: 10. Germline assignment: CDR1 SGHVS and CDR2 FNYEAQ. The CDR3 spans 14 residues. This chain's CDR3 is CASRPKREGNEQYF. The CDR3 coding sequence is TGTGCCAGCAGACCCAAGCGGGAAGGAAACGAGCAGTACTTC.

The chain uses TRBV18 and TRBJ2-7, with D possibly being TRBD2 (5 bases). This CDR3 has 16 residues. The germline gives CDR1 KGHSH, CDR2 LQKENI. Deletions cut 2 bases from V and 1 base from J, with 15 bases between. In DNA form, the CDR3 reads TGTGCCAGCTCACCAGGCTTCGGAGGCGGTTCCTACGAGCAGTACTTC. It specifies CASSPGFGGGSYEQYF.

This chain connects TRBV24-1 to TRBJ2-1, with 10 bases aligning to TRBD1. The CDR3 covers 13 residues. Unmatched junction bases numbered 1, after V lost 8 bases and J lost 4 bases. Germline V gene sequence: CDR1 KGHDR, CDR2 SFDVKD. As DNA, the CDR3 is TGTGCCACCACGGGACAGGGGTACAATGAGCAGTTCTTC. It yields the protein CATTGQGYNEQFF.

The CDR3 bases are TGTGCCAGCGCGGGACTAGCGGGACTAGAGACCCAGTACTTC. Its protein product is CASAGLAGLETQYF. V and J are TRBV3-1 (or the pseudogene TRBV3-2) and TRBJ2-5; 13 nucleotides line up with TRBD2. The CDR3 spans 14 residues. The V gene end was trimmed by 8 bases and the J gene end by 4 bases; junction bases not matched to a gene: 4. The germline V gene encodes CDR1 LGHDT and CDR2 YNNKEL (reference sequence).

V is TRBV11-3 and J is TRBJ2-1, with TRBD2 matching 11 bases. Unmatched junction bases numbered 5, after V lost 0 bases and J lost 7 bases. CDR1 is SGHNT, CDR2 YENEEA, per germline. The CDR3 runs to 16 residues. The CDR3 region has the DNA TGTGCCAGCAGCTTAGATAGCGGGAGGGCCGGGAATGAGCAGTTCTTC. Residues: CASSLDSGRAGNEQFF. Using reference TRBV11-3 and TRBJ2-1 for the parts outside the CDR3, the full variable domain is EAGVVQSPRYKIIEKKQPVAFWCNPISGHNTLYWYLQNLGQGPELLIRYENEEAVDDSQLPKDRFSAERLKGVDSTLKIQPAELGDSAVYLCASSLDSGRAGNEQFFGPGTRLTVL.

The V gene is TRBV7-6, the J gene TRBJ2-7, with a tentative D call TRBD2 (5 bases). Germline CDR1 is SGHVS and CDR2 is FNYEAQ. The CDR3 contains 14 residues. Trimming pared 2 bases from V and 3 bases from J, leaving 11 bases between. CDR3 loop: CASSLSSGNYEQYF. CDR3 DNA: TGTGCCAGCAGCTTATCGAGCGGCAACTACGAGCAGTACTTC.

J is TRBJ2-1 and V is TRBV5-1, with TRBD2 identical over 8 bases. Looked up from germline, CDR1 is SGHRS and CDR2 is YFSETQ. Germline trimming cut 4 bases from V and 9 bases from J; bases unmatched to any gene: 9. The CDR3 sequence is 14 residues long. CDR3 region: CASSPRSGRGEQFF. CDR3 nucleotides: TGCGCCAGCAGCCCACGGAGCGGGAGAGGTGAGCAGTTCTTC. Together with reference TRBV5-1 and TRBJ2-1, the CDR3 gives the full variable domain: KAGVTQTPRYLIKTRGQQVTLSCSPISGHRSVSWYQQTPGQGLQFLFEYFSETQRNKGNFPGRFSGRQFSNSRSEMNVSTLELGDSALYLCASSPRSGRGEQFFGPGTRLTVL.

The chain joins TRBV4-1 to TRBJ2-2; D remains unclear. The CDR3 sequence is 14 residues long. Germline loops: CDR1 MGHRA, CDR2 YSYEKL. V was cut by 1 base and J by 6 bases, with 9 bases left in between. CDR3 protein: CASSQVSVSGELFF. CDR3 coding DNA: TGCGCCAGCAGCCAAGTCTCAGTATCCGGGGAGCTGTTTTTT.

The chain recombines TRBV5-4 with TRBJ2-3; 11 bases line up with TRBD2. V shed 4 bases and J 0 bases; nucleotides not matched to a gene: 4. Germline assignment: CDR1 SGHNT and CDR2 YYREEE (reference sequence). This CDR3 is built from 16 residues. The CDR3 loop reads CASSRGLADSTDTQYF. CDR3 nucleotides: TGTGCCAGCAGCAGGGGACTAGCGGATAGCACAGATACGCAGTATTTT.